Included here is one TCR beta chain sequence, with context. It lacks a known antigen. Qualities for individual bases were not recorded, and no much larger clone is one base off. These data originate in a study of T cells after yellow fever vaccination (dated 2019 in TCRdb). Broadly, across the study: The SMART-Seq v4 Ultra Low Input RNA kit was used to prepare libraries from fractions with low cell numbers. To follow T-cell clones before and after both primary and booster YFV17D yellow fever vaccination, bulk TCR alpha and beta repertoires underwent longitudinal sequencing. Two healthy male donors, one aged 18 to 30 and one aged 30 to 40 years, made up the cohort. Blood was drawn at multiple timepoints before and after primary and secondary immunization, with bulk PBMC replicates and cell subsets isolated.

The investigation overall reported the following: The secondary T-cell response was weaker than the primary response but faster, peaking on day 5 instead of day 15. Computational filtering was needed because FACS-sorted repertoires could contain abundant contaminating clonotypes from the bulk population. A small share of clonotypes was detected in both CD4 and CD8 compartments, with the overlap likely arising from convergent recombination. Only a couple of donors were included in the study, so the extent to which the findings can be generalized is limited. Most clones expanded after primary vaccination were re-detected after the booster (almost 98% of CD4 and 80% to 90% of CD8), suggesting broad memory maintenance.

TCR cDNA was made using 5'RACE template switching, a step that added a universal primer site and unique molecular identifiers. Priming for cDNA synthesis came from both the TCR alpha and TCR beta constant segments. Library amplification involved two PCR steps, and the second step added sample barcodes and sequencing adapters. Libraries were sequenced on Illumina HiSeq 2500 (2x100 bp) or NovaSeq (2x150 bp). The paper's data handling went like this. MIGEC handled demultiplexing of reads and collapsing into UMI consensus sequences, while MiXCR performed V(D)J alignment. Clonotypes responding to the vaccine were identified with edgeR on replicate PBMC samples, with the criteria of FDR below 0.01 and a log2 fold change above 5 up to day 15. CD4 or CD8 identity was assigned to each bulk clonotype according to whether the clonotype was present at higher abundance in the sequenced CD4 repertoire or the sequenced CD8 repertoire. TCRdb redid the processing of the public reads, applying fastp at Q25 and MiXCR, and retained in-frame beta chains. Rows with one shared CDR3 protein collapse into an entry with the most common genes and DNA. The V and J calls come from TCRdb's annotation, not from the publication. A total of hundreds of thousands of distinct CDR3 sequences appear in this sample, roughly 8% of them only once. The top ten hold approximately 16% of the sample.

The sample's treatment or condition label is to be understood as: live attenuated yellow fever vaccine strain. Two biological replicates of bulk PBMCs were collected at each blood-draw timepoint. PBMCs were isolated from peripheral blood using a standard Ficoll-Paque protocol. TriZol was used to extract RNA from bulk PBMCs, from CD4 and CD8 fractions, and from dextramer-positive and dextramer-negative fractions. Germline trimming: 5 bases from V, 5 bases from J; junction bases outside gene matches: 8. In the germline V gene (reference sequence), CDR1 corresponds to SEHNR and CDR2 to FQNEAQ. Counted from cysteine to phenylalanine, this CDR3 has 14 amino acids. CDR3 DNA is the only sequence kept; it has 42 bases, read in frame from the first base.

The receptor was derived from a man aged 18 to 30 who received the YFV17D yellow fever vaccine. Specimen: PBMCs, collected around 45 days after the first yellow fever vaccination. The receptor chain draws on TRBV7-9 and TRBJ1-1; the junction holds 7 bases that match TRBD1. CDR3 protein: CASSTRQGGTEAFF. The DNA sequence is TGTGCCAGCAGCACTAGACAGGGTGGGACTGAAGCTTTCTTT.